A single sample gave rise to the 32 T cell receptor beta chains below, sequenced in a study of shared clonotypes between healthy human individuals. Only in-frame clones appear in the TCRdb table, and some are missing; sequencing was by immunoSEQ multiplex PCR. The data contain roughly 1,600,000 clones, approximately 98.5% of them seen just once; the ten biggest clones take up 0.36%. Sequenced material: naive CD4+ T cells sorted from blood. Subset given: CD45RA+ positively selected. These receptors all come from a man younger than 45 in good health.

The CDR3 spells CASSLGASGKETQYF. In DNA form, the CDR3 reads TGTGCCAGCAGCCTGGGGGCTAGCGGGAAGGAGACCCAGTACTTC. The V and J genes are TRBV2 and TRBJ2-5, with 9 bases identical to TRBD2. The CDR3 loop spans 15 amino acids. With V trimmed by 6 bases and J by 5 bases, 10 bases remained unmatched. Germline values: CDR1 SNHLY, CDR2 FYNNEI.

The chain uses TRBV4-2 and TRBJ2-3, with TRBD1 identical over 9 bases. Unmatched junction bases numbered 10, after V lost 6 bases and J lost 3 bases. There are 16 residues in the CDR3. Per germline, CDR1 LGHNA and CDR2 YNFKEQ. The CDR3 is CASRGTGTGRTDTQYF. CDR3 nucleotides: TGTGCCAGCAGGGGTACCGGGACAGGGCGTACAGATACGCAGTATTTT.

The chain has TRBV28 and TRBJ2-7; D is unresolved. The V end lost 6 bases, the J end lost 2 bases, and 8 bases lay between the germline ends. The CDR3 has 12 residues. Per the germline V gene, CDR1 is MDHEN and CDR2 is SYDVKM. The CDR3 bases are TGTGCCAGCAGGGGCCAAGCCTACGAGCAGTACTTC. Protein sequence: CASRGQAYEQYF.

V usage is TRBV23-1 and J usage is TRBJ2-1; D unresolved. Being an ORF, TRBV23-1 has a function that is uncertain. V was clipped by 2 bases and J by 2 bases, with 4 bases between them. The CDR3 contains 13 residues. CDR3 sequence reads: CASSQHPYNEQFF. For the CDR3, the DNA is TGCGCCAGCAGTCAACATCCCTACAATGAGCAGTTCTTC.

V usage is TRBV5-6 and J usage is TRBJ1-3; D unresolved. Germline V gives CDR1 SGHDT, CDR2 YYEEEE. V lost 5 bases and J 2 bases, leaving 17 bases between the germline ends. CDR3 length: 16 residues. CDR3 sequence reads: CASSLLTPGPGNTIYF. CDR3 bases: TGTGCCAGCAGTCTACTGACCCCCGGCCCTGGAAACACCATATATTTT.

The gene calls are TRBV11-2 and TRBJ2-3; 9 nucleotides line up with TRBD2. CDR1 and CDR2 from the germline V gene are SGHAT and FQNNGV. CDR3 length equals 19 residues. With 0 bases clipped from V and 2 bases from J, the junction kept 12 bases outside the gene matches. For the CDR3, the DNA is TGTGCCAGCAGCTTAGATCGGTGGTCCGGCGGGAGGGACACAGATACGCAGTATTTT. It translates to CASSLDRWSGGRDTDTQYF.

The chain links TRBV25-1 to TRBJ1-2; D remains unclear. Germline CDR1 is MGHDK and CDR2 is SYGVNS. This CDR3 comprises 14 residues. V was clipped by 5 bases and J by 3 bases, with 13 bases between them. CDR3 protein: CASSSETRDYGYTF. As DNA, the CDR3 is TGTGCCAGCAGTTCTGAAACTCGGGACTATGGCTACACCTTC.

A word on this clone: The same CDR3 also results from other DNA sequences found in this sample. This chain joins TRBV2 and TRBJ2-7; D is unclear. Between the trimmed V and J ends, which lost 6 bases and 2 bases, there was a span of 5 bases. There are 11 residues in the CDR3. From germline, CDR1 is SNHLY and CDR2 FYNNEI. Here the CDR3 DNA reads TGTGCCAGCAGCACAACCTACGAGCAGTACTTC. Its protein is CASSTTYEQYF.

CDR3 nucleotides: TGCGCCAGCGGCAGGGAATTCGGTTATGAGCAGTTCTTC. It specifies CASGREFGYEQFF. V usage is TRBV5-1 and J usage is TRBJ2-1, with a tentative D call TRBD1 (5 bases). CDR1 and CDR2 from the germline V gene are SGHRS and YFSETQ. Trimming removed 7 bases from V and 8 bases from J, with 16 bases in between. The CDR3 is 13 residues long.

The CDR3 coding sequence is TGTGCCACCAGCAGAGATTATGGACACCCAGGCTACACCTTC. This gives the protein CATSRDYGHPGYTF. The chain couples TRBV15 to TRBJ1-2, with a weak D call TRBD1 (5 bases). The CDR3 is 14 amino acids. The ends were cut back, 0 bases at V and 8 bases at J, with 13 bases in the middle. Germline CDR1 is LNHNV and CDR2 is YYDKDF (reference sequence).

This chain links TRBV5-1 with TRBJ2-3; perhaps TRBD2 as D (6 bases). This CDR3 region has 15 residues. Germline V gene data show CDR1 as SGHRS and CDR2 as YFSETQ. V shed 2 bases and J shed 6 bases, with 16 bases lying between them. The CDR3 protein is CASSFQGGTRDTQYF. The CDR3, as DNA: TGCGCCAGCAGCTTCCAGGGTGGGACTCGGGATACGCAGTATTTT.

The V and J genes are TRBV5-4 and TRBJ2-7; TRBD1 aligns across 10 bases. The germline V gene has CDR1 SGHNT and CDR2 YYREEE (reference sequence). With 4 bases clipped from V and 4 bases from J, the junction kept 8 bases outside the gene matches. CDR3 length equals 15 residues. DNA of the CDR3: TGTGCCAGCAGCAAGCCGGGACAGGGGAGGTACGAGCAGTACTTC. This translates into CASSKPGQGRYEQYF.

The rearrangement uses TRBV5-6 and TRBJ2-3, with D possibly being TRBD1 (5 bases). CDR3 size: 12 residues. V was shortened by 5 bases and J by 6 bases, with 10 bases between the two germline ends. Germline V CDR1 and CDR2: SGHDT, YYEEEE. The CDR3 DNA sequence: TGTGCCAGCAGTCGTGACAGTGATACGCAGTATTTT. Encoded protein: CASSRDSDTQYF. Combining the CDR3 with reference TRBV5-6 and TRBJ2-3 gives the whole variable domain DAGVTQSPTHLIKTRGQQVTLRCSPKSGHDTVSWYQQALGQGPQFIFQYYEEEERQRGNFPDRFSGHQFPNYSSELNVNALLLGDSALYLCASSRDSDTQYFGPGTRLTVL.

The rearrangement uses TRBV5-1 and TRBJ2-2; D gene uncertain. This CDR3 is 15 amino acids long. From germline, CDR1 is SGHRS and CDR2 YFSETQ. With 7 bases removed from V and 0 bases from J, the gap between germline ends came to 13 bases. The CDR3 loop reads CASGRESANTGELFF. CDR3 coding DNA: TGCGCCAGCGGCCGCGAGAGCGCGAACACCGGGGAGCTGTTTTTT.

The gene calls are TRBV6-5 and TRBJ1-1, with no clear D. Germline CDR1 MNHEY, CDR2 SVGAGI. Trimming took 2 bases from V and 0 from J, leaving 10 bases between them. The CDR3 totals 15 residues. CDR3 nucleotides: TGTGCCAGCAGTTACACAAATCGGGTGAACACTGAAGCTTTCTTT. Translating gives CASSYTNRVNTEAFF.

The J gene is TRBJ2-7, the V gene TRBV5-1; 7 bases line up with TRBD1. CDR1 and CDR2 (germline): SGHRS, YFSETQ. V gave up 3 bases and J gave up 3 bases; unmatched junction bases: 9. The CDR3 is 15 residues long. The CDR3: CASSSQPGQLYEQYF. The CDR3 bases are TGCGCCAGCAGCTCTCAACCGGGACAGCTCTACGAGCAGTACTTC.

V usage is TRBV11-2 and J usage is TRBJ2-3; 8 positions agree with TRBD2. Looked up from germline, CDR1 is SGHAT and CDR2 is FQNNGV. With 1 base clipped from V and 2 bases from J, the junction kept 5 bases outside the gene matches. The CDR3 extends over 16 amino acids. The CDR3 DNA reads TGTGCCAGCAGCTTAGGCTCACTAGCGGACACAGATACGCAGTATTTT. This translates into CASSLGSLADTDTQYF.

V usage is TRBV6-4 and J usage is TRBJ2-1; D ambiguous. CDR1 is MRHNA and CDR2 is SNTAGT in the germline V gene. The CDR3 runs to 14 residues. The ends were cut back, 3 bases at V and 5 bases at J, with 11 bases in the middle. The CDR3 is CASSEGEDHNEQFF. CDR3 sequence (DNA): TGTGCCAGCAGTGAGGGCGAGGACCACAATGAGCAGTTCTTC.

J is TRBJ2-1 and V is TRBV21-1; the table's D call, TRBD1, was not checked against the DNA. TRBV21-1 is a known pseudogene. The CDR3 contains 13 residues. The CDR3 is CASGQIFYNEQFF. The CDR3 DNA reads TGTGCCAGCGGACAGATCTTTTACAATGAGCAGTTCTTC.

V usage is TRBV5-4 and J usage is TRBJ2-7; D possibly corresponds to TRBD2 (6 bases). The CDR3 runs to 16 residues. Trimming cost V 1 base and J 2 bases, with 16 bases left between them. Germline loops: CDR1 SGHNT, CDR2 YYREEE (reference sequence). CDR3 amino acids: CASSLWVGGFTYEQYF. The CDR3, as DNA: TGTGCCAGCAGCTTGTGGGTCGGGGGATTTACCTACGAGCAGTACTTC.

This clone has just one count. The CDR3 protein is CASRPFGGASYNEQFF. The CDR3 DNA follows: TGTGCCAGCAGGCCCTTTGGGGGAGCTTCCTACAATGAGCAGTTCTTC. V is TRBV7-8 and J is TRBJ2-1, with D perhaps TRBD1 or TRBD2 (5 bases each). This CDR3 region has 16 residues. Between the trimmed V and J ends, which lost 6 bases and 1 base, there was a span of 16 bases. Germline CDR1 reads SGHVS; CDR2 reads FQNEAQ.

The chain links TRBV5-1 to TRBJ1-3; 9 nucleotides match TRBD1. CDR3 length equals 15 residues. Per germline, CDR1 SGHRS and CDR2 YFSETQ. Trimming took 0 bases from V and 7 from J; bases not matched to a gene: 5. CDR3 residues: CASSLEGTGSNTIYF. The CDR3 nucleotides read TGCGCCAGCAGCTTGGAAGGGACAGGGTCGAACACCATATATTTT. Together with reference TRBV5-1 and TRBJ1-3, the CDR3 gives the full variable domain: KAGVTQTPRYLIKTRGQQVTLSCSPISGHRSVSWYQQTPGQGLQFLFEYFSETQRNKGNFPGRFSGRQFSNSRSEMNVSTLELGDSALYLCASSLEGTGSNTIYFGEGSWLTVV.

The chain joins TRBV7-2 to TRBJ2-7; TRBD1 aligns across 7 bases. The CDR3 runs 13 residues. Germline V gene sequence: CDR1 SGHTA, CDR2 FQGNSA. V lost 3 bases and J lost 6; bases outside the gene matches: 5. For the CDR3, the DNA is TGTGCCAGCAGCTTGGCACAGGGGAGCGAGCAGTACTTC. Translating gives CASSLAQGSEQYF. The whole variable domain, remainder taken from reference TRBV7-2 and TRBJ2-7, is GAGVSQSPSNKVTEKGKDVELRCDPISGHTALYWYRQSLGQGLEFLIYFQGNSAPDKSGLPSDRFSAERTGGSVSTLTIQRTQQEDSAVYLCASSLAQGSEQYFGPGTRLTVT.

As concerns this clone: The identical CDR3 is also encoded by other nucleotide sequences in the sample. CDR3 nucleotide sequence: TGTGCCAGCTCACCGCGGGGGGTTCAAGAGACCCAGTACTTC. Translating it yields CASSPRGVQETQYF. The chain couples TRBV18 to TRBJ2-5, with TRBD2 identical over 8 bases. This CDR3 has 14 residues. J gave up 2 bases and V 3 bases, and 2 bases lay outside the gene matches. CDR1 KGHSH and CDR2 LQKENI come from the germline V gene.

The chain joins TRBV18 to TRBJ1-1, with D perhaps matching TRBD1 (5 bases). Per the germline V gene, CDR1 is KGHSH and CDR2 is LQKENI. This CDR3 contains 13 residues. V dropped 7 bases and J dropped 2 bases, with 11 bases sitting between them. The CDR3 loop reads CASCRGANTEAFF. For the CDR3, the DNA is TGTGCCAGCTGTCGTGGGGCCAACACTGAAGCTTTCTTT.

This clone has only one observation. The chain carries TRBV18 and TRBJ1-5; 8 bases match TRBD1. Trimming cost V 8 bases and J 7 bases; bases outside gene matches: 4. Germline lookup yields CDR1 KGHSH and CDR2 LQKENI. The CDR3 has 12 amino acids. The CDR3 spells CASHSGGQPQHF. As DNA, the CDR3 is TGTGCCAGCCACTCAGGGGGCCAGCCCCAGCATTTT.

V gene TRBV10-3 combines with J gene TRBJ1-2; 7 bases align to TRBD1. The CDR3 loop spans 15 amino acids. Looked up from germline, CDR1 is ENHRY and CDR2 is SYGVKD. The trim removed 4 bases at V and 5 bases at J, leaving 10 bases unmatched. CDR3 DNA: TGTGCCATCAGTGCAAAACAGGGGCTGTGGTATGGCTACACCTTC. This codes for CAISAKQGLWYGYTF.

In its sample, this clone was seen once. The rearrangement joins TRBV18 to TRBJ1-1; 9 bases are shared with TRBD1. CDR1 is KGHSH, CDR2 LQKENI, per germline. The ends lost 9 bases at V and 4 bases at J; junction bases unmatched: 9. The CDR3 length is 14 residues. The CDR3 sequence is CASRRDRVPTEAFF. Here the CDR3 DNA reads TGTGCCAGTAGGAGGGACAGGGTGCCCACTGAAGCTTTCTTT. The whole variable domain, remainder taken from reference TRBV18 and TRBJ1-1, is NAGVMQNPRHLVRRRGQEARLRCSPMKGHSHVYWYRQLPEEGLKFMVYLQKENIIDESGMPKERFSAEFPKEGPSILRIQQVVRGDSAAYFCASRRDRVPTEAFFGQGTRLTVV.

This chain connects TRBV2 to TRBJ1-5; 11 nucleotides align to TRBD1. Unmatched junction bases numbered 5, after V lost 9 bases and J lost 1 base. The CDR3 is made up of 15 amino acids. The germline CDR1 and CDR2 sequences are SNHLY and FYNNEI. CDR3 amino acids: CASQGTGGSNQPQHF. The CDR3 bases are TGTGCCAGTCAGGGGACAGGGGGAAGCAATCAGCCCCAGCATTTT.

The rearrangement uses TRBV18 and TRBJ2-7; no reliable D call. V lost 0 bases and J 6 bases, leaving 9 bases between the germline ends. In germline, CDR1 is KGHSH, CDR2 LQKENI. The CDR3 sequence is 13 residues long. The CDR3 is CASSPPGSVEQYF. CDR3 in DNA: TGTGCCAGCTCACCACCGGGATCGGTCGAGCAGTACTTC.

V and J are TRBV7-6 and TRBJ1-4; D gene uncertain. With 6 bases removed from V and 3 bases from J, the gap between germline ends came to 11 bases. From germline, CDR1 is SGHVS and CDR2 FNYEAQ. The CDR3 consists of 14 residues. The DNA for the CDR3 is TGTGCCAGCAGTCGACGGGGTCCTAATGAAAAACTGTTTTTT. Protein product: CASSRRGPNEKLFF.

This clone has just one count. The chain employs TRBV6-1 and TRBJ2-3; no clear D gene. V shed 2 bases and J shed 3 bases, with 9 bases lying between them. Germline V gene data show CDR1 as MNHNS and CDR2 as SASEGT. The CDR3 length is 14 residues. CDR3: CASSETASTDTQYF. The CDR3 region has the DNA TGTGCCAGCAGTGAAACCGCTTCAACAGATACGCAGTATTTT.